This T cell receptor beta chain was profiled in a study of cytomegalovirus exposure and HLA in healthy donors. Study-level information: Membership in the Caucasian-associated ancestry cluster was found for around 85% of around 380 genotyped donors.

The V gene lost 4 bases and the J gene lost 3 bases, with 10 bases spanning the gap. CDR1 and CDR2 (germline): SGHKS, YYEKEE (reference sequence). This CDR3 comprises 13 residues. The study ran its PCR with 60 Vbeta and 13 Jbeta primers. The data were produced by immunoSEQ multiplex PCR, yet TCRdb's version contains in-frame clones alone and is incomplete. The sample lists about 160,000 clones, 60% to 80% occurring once. This TCR was sampled from a man aged 18 to 35 in good health and CMV-seropositive. This chain joins TRBV5-5 and TRBJ1-1, with D perhaps TRBD1 (5 bases). Sequenced material: PBMCs. CDR3 sequence (DNA): TGTGCCAGCAGCCAGGCGGGGGACACTGAAGCTTTCTTT. It translates to CASSQAGDTEAFF.